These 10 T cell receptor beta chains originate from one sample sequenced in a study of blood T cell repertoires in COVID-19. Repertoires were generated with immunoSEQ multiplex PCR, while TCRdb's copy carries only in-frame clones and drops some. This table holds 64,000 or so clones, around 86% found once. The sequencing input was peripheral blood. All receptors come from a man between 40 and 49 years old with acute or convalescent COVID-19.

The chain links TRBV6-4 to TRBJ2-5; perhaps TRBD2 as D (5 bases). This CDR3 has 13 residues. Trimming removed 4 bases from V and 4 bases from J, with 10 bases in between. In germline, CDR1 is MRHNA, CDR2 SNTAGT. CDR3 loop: CASSVLGGETQYF. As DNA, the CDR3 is TGTGCCAGCAGTGTGTTAGGAGGAGAGACCCAGTACTTC.

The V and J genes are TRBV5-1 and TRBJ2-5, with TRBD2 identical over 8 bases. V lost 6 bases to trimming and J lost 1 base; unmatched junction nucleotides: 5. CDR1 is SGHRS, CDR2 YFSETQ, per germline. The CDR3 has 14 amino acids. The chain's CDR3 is CASTTRGAQETQYF. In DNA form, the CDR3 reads TGCGCCAGCACGACGCGGGGGGCCCAAGAGACCCAGTACTTC.

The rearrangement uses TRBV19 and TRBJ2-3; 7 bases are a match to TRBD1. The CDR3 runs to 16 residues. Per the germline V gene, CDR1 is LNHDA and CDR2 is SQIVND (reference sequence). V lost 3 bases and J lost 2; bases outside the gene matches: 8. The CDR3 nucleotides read TGTGCCAGTAGTATGACCTACAGGGGAGCCACAGATACGCAGTATTTT. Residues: CASSMTYRGATDTQYF.

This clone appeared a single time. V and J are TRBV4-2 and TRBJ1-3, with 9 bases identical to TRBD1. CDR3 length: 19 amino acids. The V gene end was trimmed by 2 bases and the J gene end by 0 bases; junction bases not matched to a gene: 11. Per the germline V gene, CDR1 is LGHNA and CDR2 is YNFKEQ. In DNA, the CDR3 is TGTGCCAGCAGCCAACGAGCCGGGGGGACAGGGCTCTCTGGAAACACCATATATTTT. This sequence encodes CASSQRAGGTGLSGNTIYF.

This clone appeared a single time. Here the CDR3 DNA reads TGTGCCAGCAGTGAAGGAAGGCAGGGTACCCAGCCCCAGCATTTT. It codes for CASSEGRQGTQPQHF. This chain uses TRBV6-1 with TRBJ1-5; possible D gene TRBD1, 5 bases. Germline assignment: CDR1 MNHNS and CDR2 SASEGT. The CDR3 has 15 amino acids. With 1 base removed from V and 7 bases from J, the gap between germline ends came to 14 bases.

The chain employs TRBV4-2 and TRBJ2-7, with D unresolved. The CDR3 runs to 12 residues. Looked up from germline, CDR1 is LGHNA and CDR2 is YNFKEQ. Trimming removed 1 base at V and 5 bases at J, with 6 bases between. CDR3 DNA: TGTGCCAGCAGCCAAGTGCGTCACGAGCAGTACTTC. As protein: CASSQVRHEQYF.

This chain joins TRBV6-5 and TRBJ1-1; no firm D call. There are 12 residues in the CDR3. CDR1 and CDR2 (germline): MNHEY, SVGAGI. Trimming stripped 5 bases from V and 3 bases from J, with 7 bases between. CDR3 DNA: TGTGCCAGCAGTCCCCGGGACACTGAAGCTTTCTTT. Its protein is CASSPRDTEAFF.

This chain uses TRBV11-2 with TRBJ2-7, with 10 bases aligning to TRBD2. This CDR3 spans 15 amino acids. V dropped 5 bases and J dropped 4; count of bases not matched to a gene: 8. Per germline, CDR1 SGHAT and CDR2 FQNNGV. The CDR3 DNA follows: TGTGCCAGCAGCGAGACGAGCGGGGGGGCTTACGAGCAGTACTTC. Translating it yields CASSETSGGAYEQYF.

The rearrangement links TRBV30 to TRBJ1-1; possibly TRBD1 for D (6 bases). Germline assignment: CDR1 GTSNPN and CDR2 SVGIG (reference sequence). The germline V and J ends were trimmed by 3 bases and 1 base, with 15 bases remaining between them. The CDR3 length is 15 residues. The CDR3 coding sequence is TGTGCCTGGAGGAGCTTACAGGGATGGAACACTGAAGCTTTCTTT. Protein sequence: CAWRSLQGWNTEAFF.

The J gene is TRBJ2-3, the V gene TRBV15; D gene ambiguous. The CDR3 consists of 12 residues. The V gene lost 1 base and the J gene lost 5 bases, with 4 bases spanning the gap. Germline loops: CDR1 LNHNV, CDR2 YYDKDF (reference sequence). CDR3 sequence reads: CATSRGRDTQYF. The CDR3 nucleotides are TGTGCCACCAGCAGAGGGAGAGATACGCAGTATTTT.